This T cell receptor (beta chain) was retrieved from a study of blood T cell repertoires in COVID-19 (dated by TCRdb to between 2020 and 2021). Regarding the complete study: Samples from collaborators originated in the United States, Italy and Spain and spanned both the acute and convalescent phases of COVID-19. The dataset comprised deeply sampled blood TCRbeta repertoires from subjects exposed to, actively infected with, or recovered from COVID-19. The material from the prospective study consisted of cDNA or gDNA derived from T cells, B-cell-depleted T cells, or PBMCs. Nearly every sample came with metadata listing a de-identified subject ID, COVID-19 status, age in years and sex. A freely available public database, intended as a resource for researchers studying the immune response to SARS-CoV-2, is where the repertoires were released. Where available, HLA class I and class II types were obtained from metadata supplied by the sample provider rather than from assay-based typing. The samples were drawn from two sources: the first 160 participants of the ongoing ImmuneRACE study, and 1,000 to 1,500 subjects contributed by 6 global collaborators.

The CDR3, cysteine through phenylalanine, is 16 amino acids long. The retained sequence is limited to the CDR3, 48 bases, with the frame set at the first base. Reading the germline V gene gives CDR1 MNHNS and CDR2 SASEGT. Relative to germline, V is missing 0 bases and J is missing 0 bases, with 3 bases of the junction outside any gene match. In regard to this clone: No antigen is known for it. No much larger clone exists at a distance of one base, and base qualities are not known.

TCRbeta CDR3 regions were amplified from genomic DNA using the immunoSEQ Assay, a bias-controlled multiplex PCR. Under the source paper's analysis protocol: The number of nucleated cells in each sample was estimated from the amplification of reference gene primers within the assay. To quantify the absolute abundance of each unique TCRbeta CDR3 rearrangement, sequence reads were collapsed and filtered. For each sample, productive Simpson clonality was calculated as the square root of Simpson's diversity index across productive rearrangements. Imported from immuneACCESS, the table was reduced by TCRdb to in-frame sequences with V and J called. These copies leave out some clones; in studies compared against another copy, an unresolved V gene accounts for under half, and the cause of the remainder is not known. For V, J and clone size, that table is used; D and trimming come from the DNA. A total of roughly 160,000 clones appear in this sample, approximately 86% of them only once. 0.99% of the sample comes from the top ten.

Whole blood was collected in K2EDTA tubes by collaborating institutions according to the institutions' own protocols. For TCRbeta analysis, collaborators shipped samples in one of three forms: frozen whole blood, isolated PBMCs, or DNA extracted from either of those sample types. Study-level results and caveats: Clinical and demographic metadata were provided uncurated, with the amount varying by source and participant.

The receptor comes from a man aged 18-30 years with acute or convalescent COVID-19. The rearrangement joined TRBV6-1 to TRBJ2-3, with TRBD2 matching 7 junction bases. Sequencing was performed on peripheral blood. The DNA sequence is TGTGCCAGCAGTGAAGCGGTGGGAGGGAGCACAGATACGCAGTATTTT. Protein translation: CASSEAVGGSTDTQYF.